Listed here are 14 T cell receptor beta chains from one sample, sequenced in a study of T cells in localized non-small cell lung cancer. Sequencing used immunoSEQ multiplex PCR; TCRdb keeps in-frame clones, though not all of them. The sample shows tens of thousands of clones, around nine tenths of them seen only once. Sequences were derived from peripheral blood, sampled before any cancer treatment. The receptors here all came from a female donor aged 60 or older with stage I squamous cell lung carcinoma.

The chain's CDR3 is CASSWPAGGGEDTQYF. The DNA for the CDR3 is TGTGCCAGCAGCTGGCCAGCGGGAGGGGGGGAGGATACGCAGTATTTT. The chain couples TRBV7-2 to TRBJ2-3, with 10 bases lining up with TRBD2. This CDR3 has 16 amino acids. CDR1 and CDR2 from the germline V gene are SGHTA and FQGNSA. With 4 bases clipped from V and 6 bases from J, the junction kept 10 bases outside the gene matches.

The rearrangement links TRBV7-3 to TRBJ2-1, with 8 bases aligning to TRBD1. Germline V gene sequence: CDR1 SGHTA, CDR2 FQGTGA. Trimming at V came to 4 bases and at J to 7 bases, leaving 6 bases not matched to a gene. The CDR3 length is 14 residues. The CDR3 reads CASSSTGGWNEQFF. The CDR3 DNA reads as TGTGCCAGCAGCTCCACAGGGGGTTGGAATGAGCAGTTCTTC.

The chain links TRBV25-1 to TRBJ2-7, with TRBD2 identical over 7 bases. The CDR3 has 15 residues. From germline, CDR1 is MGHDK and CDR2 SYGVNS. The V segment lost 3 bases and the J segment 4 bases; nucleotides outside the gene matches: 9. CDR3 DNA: TGTGCCAGCAGTGACCAGACTAGCTGGGTTTACGAGCAGTACTTC. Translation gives CASSDQTSWVYEQYF.

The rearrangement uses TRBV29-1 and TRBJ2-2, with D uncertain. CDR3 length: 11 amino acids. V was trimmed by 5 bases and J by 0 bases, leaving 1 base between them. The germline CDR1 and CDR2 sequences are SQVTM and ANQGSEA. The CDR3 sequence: CSVTNTGELFF. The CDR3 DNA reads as TGCAGCGTTACGAACACCGGGGAGCTGTTTTTT.

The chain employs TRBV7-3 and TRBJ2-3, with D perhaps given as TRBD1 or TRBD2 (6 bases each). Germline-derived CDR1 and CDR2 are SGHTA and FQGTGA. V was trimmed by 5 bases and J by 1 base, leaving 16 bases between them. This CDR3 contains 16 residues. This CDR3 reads CASSPRGARGTDTQYF. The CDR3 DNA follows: TGTGCCAGCAGCCCGAGGGGGGCGAGGGGCACAGATACGCAGTATTTT.

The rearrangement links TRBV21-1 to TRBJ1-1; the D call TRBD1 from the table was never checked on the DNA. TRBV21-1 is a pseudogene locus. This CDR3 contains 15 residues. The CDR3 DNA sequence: TGTGCCAGCAGCTCGCAATGCCGCAGGGAAACTGAAGCTTTCTTT. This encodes CASSSQCRRETEAFF.

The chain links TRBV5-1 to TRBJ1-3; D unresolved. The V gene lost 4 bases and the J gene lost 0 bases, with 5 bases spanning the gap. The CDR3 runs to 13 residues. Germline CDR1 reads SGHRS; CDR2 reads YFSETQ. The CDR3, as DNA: TGCGCCAGCAGCCCGGACTCTGGAAACACCATATATTTT. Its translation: CASSPDSGNTIYF. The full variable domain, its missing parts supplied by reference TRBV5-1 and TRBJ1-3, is KAGVTQTPRYLIKTRGQQVTLSCSPISGHRSVSWYQQTPGQGLQFLFEYFSETQRNKGNFPGRFSGRQFSNSRSEMNVSTLELGDSALYLCASSPDSGNTIYFGEGSWLTVV.

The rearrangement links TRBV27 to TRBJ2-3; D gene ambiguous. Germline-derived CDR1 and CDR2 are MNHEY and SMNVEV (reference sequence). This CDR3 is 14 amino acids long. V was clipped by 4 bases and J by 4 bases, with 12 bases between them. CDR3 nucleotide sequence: TGTGCCAGCAGTTATGGTACATACTCAGATACGCAGTATTTT. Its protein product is CASSYGTYSDTQYF.

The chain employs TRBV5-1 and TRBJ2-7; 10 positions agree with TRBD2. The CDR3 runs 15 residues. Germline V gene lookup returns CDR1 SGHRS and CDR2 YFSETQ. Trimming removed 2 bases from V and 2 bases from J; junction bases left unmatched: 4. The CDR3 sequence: CASSFQREGPYEQYF. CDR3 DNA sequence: TGCGCCAGCAGCTTTCAGCGGGAGGGCCCCTACGAGCAGTACTTC.

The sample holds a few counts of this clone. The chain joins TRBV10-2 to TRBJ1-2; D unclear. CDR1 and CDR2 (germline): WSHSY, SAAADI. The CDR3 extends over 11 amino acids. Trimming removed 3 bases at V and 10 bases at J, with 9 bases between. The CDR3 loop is CASSDAGDYTF. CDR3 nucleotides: TGCGCCAGCAGTGATGCTGGAGACTACACCTTC.

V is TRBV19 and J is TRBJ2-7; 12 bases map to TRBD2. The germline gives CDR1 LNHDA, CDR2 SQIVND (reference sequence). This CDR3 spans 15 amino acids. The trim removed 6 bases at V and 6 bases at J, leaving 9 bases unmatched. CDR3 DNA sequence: TGTGCCAGTAGGGTGACTAGCGGGAGCCTGGGCGAGCAGTACTTC. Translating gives CASRVTSGSLGEQYF.

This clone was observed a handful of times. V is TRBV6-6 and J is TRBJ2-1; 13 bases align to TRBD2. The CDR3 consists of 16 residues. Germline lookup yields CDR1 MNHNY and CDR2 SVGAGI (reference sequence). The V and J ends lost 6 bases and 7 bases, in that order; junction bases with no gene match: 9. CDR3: CASRGLSGLAGNEQFF. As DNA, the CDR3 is TGTGCCAGCAGGGGACTCTCGGGACTAGCGGGGAATGAGCAGTTCTTC.

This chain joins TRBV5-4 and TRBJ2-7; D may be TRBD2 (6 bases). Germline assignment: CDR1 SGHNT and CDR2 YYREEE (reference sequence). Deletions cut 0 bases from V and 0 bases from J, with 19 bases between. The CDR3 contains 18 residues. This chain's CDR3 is CASSLGYRRGRSSYEQYF. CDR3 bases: TGTGCCAGCAGCTTGGGTTATAGGCGGGGAAGGAGCTCCTACGAGCAGTACTTC.

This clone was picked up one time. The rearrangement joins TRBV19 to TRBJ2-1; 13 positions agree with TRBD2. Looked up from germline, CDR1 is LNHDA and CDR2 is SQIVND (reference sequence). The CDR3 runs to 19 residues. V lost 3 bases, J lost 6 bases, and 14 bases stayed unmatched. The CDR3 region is CASSIYSWTSGSRANEQFF. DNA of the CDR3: TGTGCCAGTAGTATCTATTCTTGGACTAGCGGGAGCCGTGCCAATGAGCAGTTCTTC.